These T cell receptor beta chains were read from a single sample in a study of blood T cell repertoires in COVID-19. The protocol was immunoSEQ multiplex PCR, while the TCRdb copy is restricted to in-frame clones and leaves out a portion. The repertoire holds roughly 310,000 clones, with 85% to 90% as singletons. The specimen sequenced was peripheral blood. These receptors were taken from a woman aged 25-40 years with COVID-19, enrolled during active disease. Each CDR3 is given with its conserved first and last residue. A D gene is named only where the DNA matches it firmly. Expanded clones get a size class; other rows say once, few or many, or leave the size out.

clone_size | j_call | d_call | v_call | cdr3_nt | cdr3_aa
. | TRBJ2-2 | . | TRBV30 | TGTGCCTGGAGTGTATCTAGGCGGATGAACACCGGGGAGCTGTTTTTT | CAWSVSRRMNTGELFF
. | TRBJ1-1 | TRBD1 | TRBV11-2 | TGTGCCAGCAGCTTCGGGACAGGGGCTGGTGTCACTGAAGCTTTCTTT | CASSFGTGAGVTEAFF
. | TRBJ2-3 | . | TRBV7-9 | TGTGCCACCCTCCTTTCTAGCACAGATACGCAGTATTTT | CATLLSSTDTQYF
. | TRBJ2-1 | TRBD1 | TRBV30 | TGTGCCTGGAGTGGAGGGACAGGGGCACACAATGAGCAGTTCTTC | CAWSGGTGAHNEQFF
. | TRBJ1-1 | . | TRBV5-6 | TGTGCCAGCAGCGCTACAGGGTATATCATCACTGAAGCTTTCTTT | CASSATGYIITEAFF
. | TRBJ1-4 | TRBD1 | TRBV27 | TGTGCCAGCAGGGCTACTCACAGGGGGCTGAATACTAATGAAAAACTGTTTTTT | CASRATHRGLNTNEKLFF
. | TRBJ2-5 | TRBD1 | TRBV19 | TGTGCCAGTACCGCTTCGACAGGGGATCAAGAGACCCAGTACTTC | CASTASTGDQETQYF
once | TRBJ1-6 | . | TRBV27 | TGTGCCAGCAGTTTGGGAGGATCACCCCTCCACTTT | CASSLGGSPLHF
. | TRBJ1-5 | . | TRBV19 | TGTGCCAGTAGTATATCGGGGTCCAATCAGCCCCAGCATTTT | CASSISGSNQPQHF
. | TRBJ1-3 | . | TRBV19 | TGTGCCAGTAGCAACCAGGGTCCTGGAAACACCATATATTTT | CASSNQGPGNTIYF
once | TRBJ1-2 | TRBD1 | TRBV13 | TGTGCCAGCAGCTCGAGACAGGGGACCTTGGGCTACACCTTC | CASSSRQGTLGYTF
many | TRBJ1-2 | . | TRBV2 | TGTGCCAGCAGTGTGGGACAAAACTATGGCTACACCTTC | CASSVGQNYGYTF
. | TRBJ1-5 | . | TRBV19 | TGTGCCAGTACCGCTAATCAGGGGCCGCCCCAGCATTTT | CASTANQGPPQHF
. | TRBJ2-3 | . | TRBV5-4 | TGTGCCAGCAGCTTTTACGGGGAGTGGGCAGATACGCAGTATTTT | CASSFYGEWADTQYF
. | TRBJ2-7 | . | TRBV27 | TGTGCCAGCAGCCGAGGCCCGGCCTACGAGCAGTACTTC | CASSRGPAYEQYF
once | TRBJ2-3 | . | TRBV27 | TGTGCCAGCAGTTTCCTAGGAGATACGCAGTATTTT | CASSFLGDTQYF
. | TRBJ2-2 | TRBD2 | TRBV30 | TGTGCCTGGGGCCGACTAGCGGTATACACCGGGGAGCTGTTTTTT | CAWGRLAVYTGELFF
once | TRBJ2-1 | . | TRBV19 | TGTGCCAGTAGTATTGGCGACAGCTCCTACAATGAGCAGTTCTTC | CASSIGDSSYNEQFF
once | TRBJ1-2 | TRBD1 | TRBV25-1 | TGTGCCAGCAGCCCCGGACAGGGAGCTAACTATGGCTACACCTTC | CASSPGQGANYGYTF
. | TRBJ2-7 | . | TRBV5-8 | TGTGCCACGCGAGCTGCGTGGTCCTACGAGCAGTACTTC | CATRAAWSYEQYF
. | TRBJ1-2 | . | TRBV7-9 | TGTGCCAGCAGCTTAGGGCAGAACTATGGCTACACCTTC | CASSLGQNYGYTF
. | TRBJ2-3 | . | TRBV7-3 | TGTGCCAGCAGCTACTCTCAAACAGATACGCAGTATTTT | CASSYSQTDTQYF
. | TRBJ1-1 | . | TRBV29-1 | TGCAGCGTGGGGGAGGGCAGGGCTGAAGCTTTCTTT | CSVGEGRAEAFF
. | TRBJ2-7 | . | TRBV5-6 | TGTGCCAGCAGCTTGGACAGATCCTACGAGCAGTACTTC | CASSLDRSYEQYF
. | TRBJ2-2 | . | TRBV3-1/TRBV3-2 | TGTGCCAGCAGCCAAGTAACGTCGGCCGGGGAGCTGTTTTTT | CASSQVTSAGELFF
once | TRBJ2-4 | TRBD1 | TRBV2 | TGTGCCAGCAGGGGTGGGACAGAAAACATTCAGTACTTC | CASRGGTENIQYF
. | TRBJ2-7 | TRBD1 | TRBV9 | TGTGCCAGCAGCGTTAGGGACAGCATCTACGAGCAGTACTTC | CASSVRDSIYEQYF
once | TRBJ2-2 | TRBD2 | TRBV11-2 | TGTGCCAGCAGCCCGGCCGGGCTAGCGGGAGTCGGGGAGCTGTTTTTT | CASSPAGLAGVGELFF
. | TRBJ2-1 | TRBD2 | TRBV7-9 | TGTGCCAGCACTACCGGGACTAGCGGCGGATACAATGAGCAGTTCTTC | CASTTGTSGGYNEQFF
. | TRBJ1-5 | . | TRBV2 | TGTGCCAGCAGCGTAGAGAGGGGCAATCAGCCCCAGCATTTT | CASSVERGNQPQHF
. | TRBJ2-3 | TRBD2 | TRBV19 | TGTGCCAGTAGTTTAGGGACTAGCGGTTCAGATACGCAGTATTTT | CASSLGTSGSDTQYF
. | TRBJ2-1 | . | TRBV7-6 | TGTGCCAGCAGCCCCCTACCTCTAGCTCTCAATGAGCAGTTCTTC | CASSPLPLALNEQFF
. | TRBJ1-6 | . | TRBV7-2 | TGTGCCAGCAGCTTATGGGCCCCCAGGGCGGCTTTCTCACCCCTCCACTTT | CASSLWAPRAAFSPLHF
. | TRBJ1-6 | . | TRBV20-1 | TGCAGCCTGGGGGGAGAGACATCCCTCCACTTT | CSLGGETSLHF
. | TRBJ1-6 | . | TRBV5-5 | TGTGCCAGCAGCTTGAGGCAGGCTGCGCTGAATTCACCCCTCCACTTT | CASSLRQAALNSPLHF
. | TRBJ1-5 | . | TRBV19 | TGTGCCAGTAGTCCAGCCCTCCGGGACTCCCGCAATCAGCCCCAGCATTTT | CASSPALRDSRNQPQHF
. | TRBJ1-5 | TRBD1 | TRBV27 | TGTGCCAGCAGTTTATCCGGACACCGGGACAGATTAAATCAGCCCCAGCATTTT | CASSLSGHRDRLNQPQHF
. | TRBJ2-7 | . | TRBV30 | TGTGCCTGGAGTGTGGGAGTCCAACCCTACGAGCAGTACTTC | CAWSVGVQPYEQYF
. | TRBJ1-1 | TRBD1 | TRBV2 | TGTGCCAGCAGTGTACAGGGGCTCGTTCGAGCTTTCTTT | CASSVQGLVRAFF
. | TRBJ2-1 | . | TRBV27 | TGTGCCAGCAGTTTATCAGTTGGACAGTACAATGAGCAGTTCTTC | CASSLSVGQYNEQFF
. | TRBJ2-7 | TRBD2 | TRBV4-2 | TGTGCCAGCAGCCAAGATAGAGCGGGAGGGCCACTGAACGAGCAGTACTTC | CASSQDRAGGPLNEQYF
. | TRBJ2-5 | TRBD2 | TRBV19 | TGTGCCAGCGGACTAGCGGGAGTCTCAGAGACCCAGTACTTC | CASGLAGVSETQYF
. | TRBJ1-5 | . | TRBV19 | TGTGCCAGTAGTATACAGGGCAAGGGCAATCAGCCCCAGCATTTT | CASSIQGKGNQPQHF
many | TRBJ2-7 | TRBD2 | TRBV18 | TGTGCCAGCTCACCAAGTGGGACTACCCCCTACGAGCAGTACTTC | CASSPSGTTPYEQYF
. | TRBJ2-5 | TRBD1 | TRBV19 | TGTGCCACCCTGGACAGGAAAGAGACCCAGTACTTC | CATLDRKETQYF
once | TRBJ1-2 | TRBD1 | TRBV5-1 | TGCGCCAGCAGCTTCTCGGACAGGGACCATGGCTACACCTTC | CASSFSDRDHGYTF
. | TRBJ2-3 | TRBD2 | TRBV6-5 | TGTGCCAGCAGTCTTACTAGCGGGAGCAAGAATACGCAGTATTTT | CASSLTSGSKNTQYF
. | TRBJ1-1 | . | TRBV6-1 | TGTGCCAGCAGTGATCGACAGGTCACTGAAGCTTTCTTT | CASSDRQVTEAFF
. | TRBJ2-7 | . | TRBV18 | TGTGCCAGCTCACTGGTCGGCTCGGGTGAGCAGTACTTC | CASSLVGSGEQYF
. | TRBJ2-2 | . | TRBV6-2/TRBV6-3 | TGTGCCAGCAGTCGTAGCGGTCCCTTAGCGAACACCGGGGAGCTGTTTTTT | CASSRSGPLANTGELFF
. | TRBJ2-7 | . | TRBV5-4 | TGTGCCAGCAGCTTGGAGGACTCCTCCTCCTACGAGCAGTACTTC | CASSLEDSSSYEQYF